This T cell receptor (beta chain) appears in the sequencing data of a study of T-cell reconstitution after alpha-beta-depleted transplantation in children. Unique molecular identifiers tagged the TCRbeta library. TCRdb re-called the PCR reads through MiXCR, storing one row per CDR3 protein. In the table there are roughly 340,000 distinct CDR3 sequences, roughly 15% of which are singletons. General study results and limits: Newly produced T cells mostly accounted for T-cell counts and diversity one year post-transplant. Elevated TCRbeta diversity at day 60 was traced, in some patients, to surviving recipient T cells and thymic progenitors.

Points on this clonotype: As yet, its antigen is unknown.

Germline V gene lookup returns CDR1 SGHTA and CDR2 FQGNSA. Trimming left V 0 bases short and J 0 bases short, with 12 bases between. The CDR3 is 17 amino acids. This sequence originates from a male patient aged 2 to 10 who had a stem cell transplant for acute lymphoblastic leukemia, so the T cells may come from the graft donor. The genes are TRBV7-2 and TRBJ2-4, with D tentatively TRBD2 (6 bases). The sequencing used PBMCs, mostly from graft donor cells, collected 360 days after TCRalphabeta/CD19-depleted stem cell transplant. CDR3 residues: CASSLAAGLRAKNIQYF. CDR3 DNA: TGTGCCAGCAGCTTAGCCGCGGGGCTCAGAGCCAAAAACATTCAGTACTTC.